The sequence of this TCR beta chain was determined in a study of T cell repertoires in cytomegalovirus infection. Whole-study results and caveats: CMV-specific TCR beta clonotypes restricted by HLA-C were the ones dominating the ex vivo response. Cumulative frequency of public TCR beta families picked out carriers of CMV plus the relevant HLA.

This clonotype has a count of ten or more. Its antigen is still unknown. The CDR3 spans 13 residues. V was trimmed by 10 bases and J by 0 bases, leaving 13 bases between them. Germline values: CDR1 SEHNR, CDR2 FQNEAQ (reference sequence). TCRdb re-called the reads through MiXCR, storing one row per CDR3 protein. Of 560,000 or so distinct CDR3 sequences listed, 15% to 20% are singletons. The chain has TRBV7-9 and TRBJ2-7, with a tentative D call TRBD2 (5 bases). The receptor was derived from a human donor in good health (CMV status not recorded). Some clones in this sample may be carry-over from other donors' samples. Sequencing was carried out using CD8+ T cells from PBMCs. This CDR3 is CATQAASSYEQYF. In nucleotides, the CDR3 is TGTGCCACTCAAGCGGCTAGCTCCTACGAGCAGTACTTC.